This T cell receptor beta chain was captured in a study of T cell changes during pregnancy in multiple sclerosis. Assay: immunoSEQ multiplex PCR; the TCRdb copy retains only in-frame clones and omits some. The table lists around 96,000 clones, approximately 93% of them singletons. CDR3 length: 15 amino acids. Germline values: CDR1 SGHTA, CDR2 FQGNSA. V shed 1 base and J 3 bases; nucleotides not matched to a gene: 6. The rearrangement uses TRBV7-2 and TRBJ2-7; 7 bases match TRBD1. Sample: peripheral blood, taken after pregnancy. The sequence came from a female donor in good health, enrolled as a control in a pregnancy study. This CDR3 reads CASSLGPGQFYEQYF. CDR3 nucleotides: TGTGCCAGCAGCTTAGGTCCGGGACAGTTCTACGAGCAGTACTTC.